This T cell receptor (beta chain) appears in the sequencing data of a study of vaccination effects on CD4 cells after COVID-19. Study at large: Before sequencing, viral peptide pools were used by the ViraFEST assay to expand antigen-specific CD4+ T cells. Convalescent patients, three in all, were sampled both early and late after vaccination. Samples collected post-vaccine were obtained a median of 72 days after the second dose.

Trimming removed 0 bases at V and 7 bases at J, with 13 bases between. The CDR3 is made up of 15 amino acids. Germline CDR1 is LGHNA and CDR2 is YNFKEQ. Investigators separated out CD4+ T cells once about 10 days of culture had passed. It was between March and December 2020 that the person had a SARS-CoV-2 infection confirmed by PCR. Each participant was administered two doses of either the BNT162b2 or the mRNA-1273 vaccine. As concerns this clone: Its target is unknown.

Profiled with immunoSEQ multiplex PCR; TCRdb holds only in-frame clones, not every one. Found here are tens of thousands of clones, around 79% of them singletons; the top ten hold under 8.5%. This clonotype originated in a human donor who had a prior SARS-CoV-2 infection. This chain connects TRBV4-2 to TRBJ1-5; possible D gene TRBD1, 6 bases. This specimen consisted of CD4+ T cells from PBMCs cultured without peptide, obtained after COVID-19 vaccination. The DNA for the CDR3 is TGTGCCAGCAGCCAAGACAGGGGAGCGTCCCAGCCCCAGCATTTT. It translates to CASSQDRGASQPQHF.